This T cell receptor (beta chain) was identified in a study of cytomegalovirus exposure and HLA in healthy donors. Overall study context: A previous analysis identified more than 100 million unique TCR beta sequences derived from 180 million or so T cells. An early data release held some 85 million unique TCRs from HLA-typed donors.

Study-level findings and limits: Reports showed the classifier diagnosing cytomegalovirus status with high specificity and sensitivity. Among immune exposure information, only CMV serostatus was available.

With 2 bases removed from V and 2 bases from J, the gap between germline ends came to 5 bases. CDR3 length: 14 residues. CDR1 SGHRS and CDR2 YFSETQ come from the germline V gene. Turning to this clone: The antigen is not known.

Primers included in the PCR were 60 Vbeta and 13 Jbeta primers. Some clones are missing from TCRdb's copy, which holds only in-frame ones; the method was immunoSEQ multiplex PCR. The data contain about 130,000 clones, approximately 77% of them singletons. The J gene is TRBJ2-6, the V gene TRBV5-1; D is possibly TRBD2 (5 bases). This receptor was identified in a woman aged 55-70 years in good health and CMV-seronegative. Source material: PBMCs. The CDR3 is CASSFGAGANVLTF. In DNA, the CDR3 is TGCGCCAGCAGCTTCGGGGCTGGGGCCAACGTCCTGACTTTC.